This TCR beta chain is from a study of T cells in Graves' hyperthyroidism and ophthalmopathy. This clonotype was observed a handful of times. Amplification yielded TCR beta CDR3 regions, with RNA transcripts as the source. Carried out on the TCR CDR3, a first-round RT-PCR used the HTBI primer set. TCRdb called the multiplex PCR reads again in MiXCR, with one record for every CDR3 protein. The data hold 500,000 to 800,000 distinct CDR3 sequences, with nearly 45% observed a single time. The CDR3 is made up of 13 amino acids. Trimming left V 4 bases short and J 5 bases short, with 11 bases between. Germline V gives CDR1 SGHDN, CDR2 FVKESK. Diagnosis rested on symptoms, serum thyroxine and TRAb, thyroid ultrasound, and orbital computed tomography.

The V gene is TRBV14, the J gene TRBJ1-2; perhaps TRBD1 as D (6 bases). The specimen sequenced was peripheral blood or thyroid tissue (not recorded which). The TCR was taken from an adult man with Graves' disease, either hyperthyroidism or ophthalmopathy (not recorded which). CDR3 nucleotide sequence: TGTGCCAGCAGCCCAGGGGTCGGTTATGGCTACACCTTC. It specifies CASSPGVGYGYTF.